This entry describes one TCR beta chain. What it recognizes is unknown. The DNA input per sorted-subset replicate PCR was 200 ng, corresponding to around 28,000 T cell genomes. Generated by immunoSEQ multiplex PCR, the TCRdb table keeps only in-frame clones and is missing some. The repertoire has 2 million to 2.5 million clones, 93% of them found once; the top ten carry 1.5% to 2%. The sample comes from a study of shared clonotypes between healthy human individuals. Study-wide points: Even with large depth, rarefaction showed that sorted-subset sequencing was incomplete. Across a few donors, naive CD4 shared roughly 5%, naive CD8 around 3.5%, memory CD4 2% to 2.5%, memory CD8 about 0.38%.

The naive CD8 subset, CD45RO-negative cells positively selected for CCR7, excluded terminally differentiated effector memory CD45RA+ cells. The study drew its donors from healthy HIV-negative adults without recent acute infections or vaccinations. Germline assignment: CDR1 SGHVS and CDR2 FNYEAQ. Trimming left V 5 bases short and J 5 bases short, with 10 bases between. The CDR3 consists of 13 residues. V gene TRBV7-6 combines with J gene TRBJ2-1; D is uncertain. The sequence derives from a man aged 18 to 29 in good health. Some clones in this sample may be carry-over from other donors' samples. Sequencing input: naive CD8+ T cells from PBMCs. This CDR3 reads CASSPIPHNEQFF. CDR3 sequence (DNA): TGTGCCAGCAGCCCCATCCCCCACAATGAGCAGTTCTTC.